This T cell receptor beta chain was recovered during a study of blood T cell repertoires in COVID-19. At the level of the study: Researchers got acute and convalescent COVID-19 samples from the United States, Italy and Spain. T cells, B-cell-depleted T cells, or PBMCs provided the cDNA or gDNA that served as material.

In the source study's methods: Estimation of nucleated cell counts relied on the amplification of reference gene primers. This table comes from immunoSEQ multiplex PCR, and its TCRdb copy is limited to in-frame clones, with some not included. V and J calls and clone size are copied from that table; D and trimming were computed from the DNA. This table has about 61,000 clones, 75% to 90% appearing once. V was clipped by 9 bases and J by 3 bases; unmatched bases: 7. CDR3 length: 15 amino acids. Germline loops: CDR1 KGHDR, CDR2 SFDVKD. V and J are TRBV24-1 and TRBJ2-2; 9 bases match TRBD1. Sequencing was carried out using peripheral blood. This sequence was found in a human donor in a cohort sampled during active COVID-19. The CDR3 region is CATDPGTGYTGELFF. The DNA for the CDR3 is TGTGCCACCGATCCGGGGACAGGGTACACCGGGGAGCTGTTTTTT.